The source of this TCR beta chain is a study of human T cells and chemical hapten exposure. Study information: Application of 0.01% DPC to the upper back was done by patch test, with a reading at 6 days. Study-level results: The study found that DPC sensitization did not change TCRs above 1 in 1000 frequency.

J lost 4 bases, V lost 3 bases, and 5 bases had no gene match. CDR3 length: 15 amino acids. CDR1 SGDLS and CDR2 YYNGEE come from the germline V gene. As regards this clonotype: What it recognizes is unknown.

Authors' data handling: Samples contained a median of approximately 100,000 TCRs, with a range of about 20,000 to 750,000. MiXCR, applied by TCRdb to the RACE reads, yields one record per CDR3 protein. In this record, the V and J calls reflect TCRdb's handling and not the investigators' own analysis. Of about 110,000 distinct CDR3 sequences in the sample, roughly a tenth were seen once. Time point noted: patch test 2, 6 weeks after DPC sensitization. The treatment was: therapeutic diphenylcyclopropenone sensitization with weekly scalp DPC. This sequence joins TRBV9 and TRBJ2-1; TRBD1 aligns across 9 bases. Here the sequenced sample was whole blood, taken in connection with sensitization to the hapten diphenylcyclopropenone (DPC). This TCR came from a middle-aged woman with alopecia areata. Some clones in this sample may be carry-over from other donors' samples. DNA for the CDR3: TGTGCCAGCAGCGCCCGGGACAGGGCGTACAATGAGCAGTTCTTC. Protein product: CASSARDRAYNEQFF. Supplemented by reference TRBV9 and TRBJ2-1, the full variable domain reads DSGVTQTPKHLITATGQRVTLRCSPRSGDLSVYWYQQSLDQGLQFLIQYYNGEERAKGNILERFSAQQFPDLHSELNLSSLELGDSALYFCASSARDRAYNEQFFGPGTRLTVL.